A selection of T cell receptor beta chains follows, all from one sample in a study of control samples from healthy donors and cancer patients. Profiling relied on immunoSEQ multiplex PCR, and the TCRdb table lists in-frame clones only, not all of them. The table counts roughly 200,000 clones; under 2.5% lies in the top ten. Sequencing was performed on blood. These TCRs come from a woman younger than 45 in good health. The CDR3 runs from the conserved cysteine through the conserved F or W. D genes are given only for firm matches.

TRBV11-2	TRBJ2-7	-	TGTGCCAGCAGCTCGTTGGGGGACGAGCAGTACTTC	CASSSLGDEQYF
TRBV6-4	TRBJ2-3	-	TGTGCCAGCAGTGACTCTCAGGCTCGGGAATCAGATACGCAGTATTTT	CASSDSQARESDTQYF
TRBV5-6	TRBJ1-2	-	TGTGCCAGCAGCTTGGGGGATTTAACTAACTATGGCTACACCTTC	CASSLGDLTNYGYTF
TRBV5-1	TRBJ1-2	TRBD1	TGCGCCAGCAAGTCGGGACAGGGCTCTGGCTACACCTTC	CASKSGQGSGYTF
TRBV27	TRBJ2-3	TRBD2	TGTGCCAGCAGTTTTGGAGCGGGGGGGCCAAGAGATACGCAGTATTTT	CASSFGAGGPRDTQYF
TRBV4-1	TRBJ1-4	-	TGCGCCAGCAGTGGGGCCAGCATTCGGTCCCAGGCTGAAAAACTGTTTTTT	CASSGASIRSQAEKLFF
TRBV4-3	TRBJ2-1	-	TGCGCCAGCAGCCTTTCAGGGGCCTCCTACAATGAGCAGTTCTTC	CASSLSGASYNEQFF
TRBV29-1	TRBJ2-1	TRBD2	TGCAGCGTCTCACCGGGACTAGCGGGGCCGAATGAGCAGTTCTTC	CSVSPGLAGPNEQFF
TRBV4-2	TRBJ1-2	-	TGTGCCAGCAGCGTCCGGCCGAAGGATGCTTATGGCTACACCTTC	CASSVRPKDAYGYTF
TRBV7-2	TRBJ1-2	-	TGTGCCAGCAGCTATGACCGGACAGCTAACTATGGCTACACCTTC	CASSYDRTANYGYTF
TRBV9	TRBJ1-4	TRBD1	TGTGCCAGCAGCGCAGCACAGGGGGCGGTCGAAAAACTGTTTTTT	CASSAAQGAVEKLFF
TRBV5-1	TRBJ2-7	-	TGCGCCAGCAGCTTGGAGGCAGGGGGGACCTACGAGCAGTACTTC	CASSLEAGGTYEQYF
TRBV25-1	TRBJ1-6	-	TGTGCCAGCAGTGAATCGGGACCCCAGACCTCCTATAATTCACCCCTCCACTTT	CASSESGPQTSYNSPLHF
TRBV18	TRBJ1-2	-	TGTGCCAGCTCACCAGGGATAACACCTCTTTATGGCTACACCTTC	CASSPGITPLYGYTF
TRBV18	TRBJ1-1	TRBD1	TGTGCCAGCTCCAAGGGACAGGCGACTGAAGCTTTCTTT	CASSKGQATEAFF
TRBV12-3/TRBV12-4	TRBJ1-2	-	TGTGCCAGCAGTTTAAGCGGGGGTCGGGGCTACACCTTC	CASSLSGGRGYTF
TRBV6-2/TRBV6-3	TRBJ1-5	-	TGTGCCAGCAGCCGTGGGGGCAATCAGCCCCAGCATTTT	CASSRGGNQPQHF
TRBV6-5	TRBJ2-7	TRBD1	TGTGCCAGCAGTCGGGACAGCTTCTACGAGCAGTACTTC	CASSRDSFYEQYF
TRBV9	TRBJ1-1	-	TGTGCCAGCAGCGTAGCGCAGGGATACGGTGAAGCTTTCTTT	CASSVAQGYGEAFF
TRBV5-6	TRBJ1-6	-	TGTGCCAGCAGCCGCAGGGCAGGTTCACCCCTCCACTTT	CASSRRAGSPLHF
TRBV5-6	TRBJ1-1	TRBD1	TGTGCCAGCAGCTTGGGTTGGGACAGGGGCCCCCGGAACACTGAAGCTTTCTTT	CASSLGWDRGPRNTEAFF
TRBV6-2/TRBV6-3	TRBJ1-2	-	TGTGCCAGCAGCTTGCCCCCCAACTATGGCTACACCTTC	CASSLPPNYGYTF
TRBV6-5	TRBJ1-6	-	TGTGCCAGCAGTTGGGGAGGTGGGCCCCTCCACTTT	CASSWGGGPLHF
TRBV5-1	TRBJ2-4	TRBD1	TGCGCCAGCAGCTGGTATTCCGGGACAGGGACTGACAAAAACATTCAGTACTTC	CASSWYSGTGTDKNIQYF
TRBV3-1/TRBV3-2	TRBJ2-2	TRBD2	TGTGCCAGCAGCCAAGAATGGGGTGGGGAGCGGGGGTATGCGAACACCGGGGAGCTGTTTTTT	CASSQEWGGERGYANTGELFF
TRBV7-2	TRBJ1-6	-	TGTGCCAGCAGCCCTCAGGCGACAAGGGCGAGGAATTCACCCCTCCACTTT	CASSPQATRARNSPLHF
TRBV4-2	TRBJ2-3	-	TGTGCCAGCAGCCAAGATTGGGGCCTAGATACGCAGTATTTT	CASSQDWGLDTQYF
TRBV9	TRBJ2-2	-	TGTGCCAGCAGCGGCCGTGGGGAGCTGTTTTTT	CASSGRGELFF
TRBV19	TRBJ1-6	-	TGTGCCAGTAGTACTGGGGGCATAGAGAATTCACCCCTCCACTTT	CASSTGGIENSPLHF
TRBV7-8	TRBJ2-1	-	TGTGCCAGCAGCTCTGACTACCTTTCCTACAATGAGCAGTTCTTC	CASSSDYLSYNEQFF
TRBV4-1	TRBJ1-5	-	TGCGCCAGCAGCCAAGCGGACAATAGCAATCAGCCCCAGCATTTT	CASSQADNSNQPQHF
TRBV6-1	TRBJ1-1	-	TGTGCCAGCAGTGACGTACTGAACACTGAAGCTTTCTTT	CASSDVLNTEAFF
TRBV4-1	TRBJ1-3	-	TGCGCCAGCAGCCAATTCGGGACTTCCCGTGGGAGGGGAAACACCATATATTTT	CASSQFGTSRGRGNTIYF
TRBV12-5	TRBJ1-4	-	TGTGCTAGTGGTTTGCCAACGAGTCGGACTCCGACCCTCGGCGAAAAACTGTTTTTT	CASGLPTSRTPTLGEKLFF
TRBV5-8	TRBJ1-1	TRBD1	TGTGCCAGCAGCTCTGGCATTGGACAGGGGGCTTCCATGAACACTGAAGCTTTCTTT	CASSSGIGQGASMNTEAFF
TRBV6-1	TRBJ1-2	-	TGTGCCAGCAGTGAAATGAGGGGAGAAGGCTACACCTTC	CASSEMRGEGYTF
TRBV5-1	TRBJ2-2	-	TGCGCCAGCAGCTCCTTGGGGGAGCTGTTTTTT	CASSSLGELFF
TRBV5-1	TRBJ1-6	-	TGCGCCAGCAGCTTGGTCCCCGGGGTAGGAAATTCACCCCTCCACTTT	CASSLVPGVGNSPLHF
TRBV29-1	TRBJ1-1	-	TGCAGCGTTCCTGATCAGGCTTTCTTT	CSVPDQAFF
TRBV2	TRBJ1-4	-	TGTGCCAGCAAGGGTTGGGAGGGCAATGAAAAACTGTTTTTT	CASKGWEGNEKLFF
TRBV28	TRBJ2-7	TRBD1	TGTGCCAGCATCCGCGGGACAGGAGTTTTCTCCTACGAGCAGTACTTC	CASIRGTGVFSYEQYF
TRBV5-1	TRBJ2-6	-	TGCGCCAGCAGCTCCCGGACTGACCCCCGCTCTGGGGCCAACGTCCTGACTTTC	CASSSRTDPRSGANVLTF